The source of this T cell receptor beta chain is a study of blood T cell repertoires in COVID-19. The CDR3 length is 15 residues. Looked up from germline, CDR1 is SGHKS and CDR2 is YYEKEE (reference sequence). V shed 4 bases and J shed 1 base, with 12 bases lying between them. The assay was immunoSEQ multiplex PCR, and TCRdb's table has in-frame clones only and misses some. Among 75,000 to 80,000 clones listed, approximately 81% were seen once. The V call is TRBV5-5, the J call TRBJ1-5; D ambiguous. The sequenced sample was peripheral blood. This receptor was taken from a man aged 55 to 70 with COVID-19, enrolled during active disease. CDR3 in amino acids: CASSQEGISNQPQHF. For the CDR3, the DNA is TGTGCCAGCAGCCAGGAAGGAATCAGCAATCAGCCCCAGCATTTT.